The entry that follows covers one T cell receptor (beta chain) sequence. The record originates from a study of blood T cell repertoires in COVID-19. Study details: Collection of acute and convalescent COVID-19 samples took place in the United States, Italy and Spain. PBMCs, B-cell-depleted T cells, or T cells were the source of the cDNA or gDNA that made up the material.

This CDR3 has 15 amino acids. CDR1 is LNHNV and CDR2 is YYDKDF in the germline V gene (reference sequence). The germline V and J ends were trimmed by 0 bases and 2 bases, with 11 bases remaining between them. In the authors' methods: The authors estimated nucleated cell counts from reference gene primer amplification. Data came from immunoSEQ multiplex PCR; TCRdb stores just in-frame clones and leaves some out. V, J and clone size are taken as reported in that table, and D and trimming were inferred from the DNA itself. The data contain 250,000 to 350,000 clones, more than 70% of them singletons. The chain employs TRBV15 and TRBJ2-7; the D gene is possibly TRBD1 (6 bases). The source is a woman between 45 and 65 years old with acute or convalescent COVID-19. The specimen was peripheral blood. CDR3 region: CATSRDRGHTYEQYF. The CDR3, as DNA: TGTGCCACCAGCAGAGATAGGGGACACACCTACGAGCAGTACTTC.